Below, 31 T cell receptor beta chains from the same sample are listed, as sequenced in a study of cytomegalovirus exposure and HLA in healthy donors. With 60 Vbeta and 13 Jbeta primers, the PCR was carried out. Profiled with immunoSEQ multiplex PCR; TCRdb holds only in-frame clones, not every one. Among more than 140,000 clones listed, around 66% were seen once. Sequenced: PBMCs. The origin of the receptors is a young woman in good health and CMV-seropositive.

The chain combines TRBV15 with TRBJ2-2; 10 bases are a match to TRBD1. After removal of 8 bases from V and 2 bases from J, the junction contained 5 bases not matched to a gene. Germline V gene sequence: CDR1 LNHNV, CDR2 YYDKDF (reference sequence). The CDR3 loop spans 15 amino acids. CDR3 nucleotide sequence: TGTGCCACCTCGTGGGACAGGGGAAACACCGGGGAGCTGTTTTTT. Translated, it gives CATSWDRGNTGELFF.

DNA of the CDR3: TGTGCCAGCAGCCCAAGCGTACTAGCGGGCACAGATACGCAGTATTTT. As protein: CASSPSVLAGTDTQYF. V and J are TRBV7-9 and TRBJ2-3; 8 nucleotides align to TRBD2. The CDR3 has 16 amino acids. The junction had 8 bases not matched to a gene; V was cut back by 5 bases and J by 1 base. The germline gives CDR1 SEHNR, CDR2 FQNEAQ (reference sequence). Full variable domain (rest looked up from reference TRBV7-9 and TRBJ2-3): DTGVSQNPRHKITKRGQNVTFRCDPISEHNRLYWYRQTLGQGPEFLTYFQNEAQLEKSRLLSDRFSAERPKGSFSTLEIQRTEQGDSAMYLCASSPSVLAGTDTQYFGPGTRLTVL.

The chain combines TRBV19 with TRBJ1-4, with D maybe TRBD1 (6 bases). This CDR3 region has 15 residues. Germline CDR1 reads LNHDA; CDR2 reads SQIVND (reference sequence). With 6 bases removed from V and 5 bases from J, the gap between germline ends came to 16 bases. The CDR3 nucleotides are TGTGCCAGTAGCGAGACCGGGACACACAATGAAAAACTGTTTTTT. It translates to CASSETGTHNEKLFF.

Only a few counts were recorded for this clone. The chain uses TRBV5-4 and TRBJ1-4; tentative D call: TRBD1 (6 bases). Looked up from germline, CDR1 is SGHNT and CDR2 is YYREEE (reference sequence). Trimming took off 1 base at V and 7 bases at J, with 14 bases between the two ends. The CDR3 is 15 residues long. CDR3 sequence reads: CASSLFSGVGEKLFF. CDR3 bases: TGTGCCAGCAGCTTGTTTTCAGGGGTTGGTGAAAAACTGTTTTTT.

V is TRBV13 and J is TRBJ2-7; 7 nucleotides agree with TRBD1. The V segment lost 8 bases and the J segment 2 bases; nucleotides outside the gene matches: 6. The V gene's germline CDR1 is PRHDT and CDR2 FYEKMQ (reference sequence). The CDR3 contains 13 residues. This chain's CDR3 is CASGDRVAYEQYF. The CDR3 bases are TGTGCCAGCGGAGACAGGGTGGCCTACGAGCAGTACTTC.

This clone was detected a few times. The chain employs TRBV9 and TRBJ2-3, with 10 nucleotides matching TRBD2. This CDR3 is 15 amino acids long. CDR1 and CDR2 (germline): SGDLS, YYNGEE. Trimming removed 3 bases from V and 3 bases from J; junction bases left unmatched: 4. This chain's CDR3 is CASSDQLAGTDTQYF. CDR3 nucleotide sequence: TGTGCCAGCAGCGATCAACTAGCGGGGACAGATACGCAGTATTTT.

This chain joins TRBV5-8 and TRBJ2-1, with 12 bases matching TRBD2. The CDR3 runs 16 residues. Germline loops: CDR1 SGHTS, CDR2 YDEGEE. The V and J ends lost 4 bases and 5 bases, in that order; junction bases with no gene match: 7. The CDR3 spells CASSRTSGIRNNEQFF. DNA for the CDR3: TGTGCCAGCAGCCGGACTAGCGGGATTCGTAACAATGAGCAGTTCTTC.

The chain employs TRBV19 and TRBJ2-1; D not resolved. The CDR3 covers 14 residues. The V gene's germline CDR1 is LNHDA and CDR2 SQIVND (reference sequence). V dropped 5 bases and J dropped 1 base, with 9 bases sitting between them. CDR3 loop: CASSVGASYNEQFF. CDR3 in DNA: TGTGCCAGTAGTGTAGGCGCTTCCTACAATGAGCAGTTCTTC. The entire variable domain, with the rest obtained from reference TRBV19 and TRBJ2-1, is as follows: DGGITQSPKYLFRKEGQNVTLSCEQNLNHDAMYWYRQDPGQGLRLIYYSQIVNDFQKGDIAEGYSVSREKKESFPLTVTSAQKNPTAFYLCASSVGASYNEQFFGPGTRLTVL.

The rearrangement uses TRBV18 and TRBJ1-5; perhaps TRBD1 as D (6 bases). V lost 2 bases and J 5 bases, leaving 31 bases between the germline ends. Per germline, CDR1 KGHSH and CDR2 LQKENI. The CDR3 contains 21 residues. The CDR3: CASSPYNLYSPQGSGDQPQHF. The DNA of the CDR3 is TGTGCCAGCTCACCATACAACCTCTACAGCCCCCAGGGGAGCGGCGATCAGCCCCAGCATTTT. The full variable domain, completed using reference TRBV18 and TRBJ1-5, is NAGVMQNPRHLVRRRGQEARLRCSPMKGHSHVYWYRQLPEEGLKFMVYLQKENIIDESGMPKERFSAEFPKEGPSILRIQQVVRGDSAAYFCASSPYNLYSPQGSGDQPQHFGDGTRLSIL.

The chain combines TRBV6-5 with TRBJ1-5, with 8 bases aligning to TRBD1. The V gene end was trimmed by 6 bases and the J gene end by 7 bases; junction bases not matched to a gene: 5. The germline V gene has CDR1 MNHEY and CDR2 SVGAGI. The length of the CDR3 is 13 residues. CDR3 loop: CASSLQGGQPQHF. The DNA of the CDR3 is TGTGCCAGCAGCTTACAGGGGGGACAGCCCCAGCATTTT.

The chain has TRBV5-4 and TRBJ2-7; the match to TRBD2 covers 15 bases. The CDR3 is made up of 19 amino acids. CDR1 is SGHNT, CDR2 YYREEE, per germline (reference sequence). V lost 4 bases, J lost 6 bases, and 17 bases stayed unmatched. CDR3: CASSSPQGSGTSGRIEQYF. The DNA for the CDR3 is TGTGCCAGCAGCAGTCCACAGGGCTCCGGGACTAGCGGGAGGATCGAGCAGTACTTC.

In regard to this clone: This same CDR3 is encoded by further DNA sequences in the sample. V is TRBV28 and J is TRBJ1-2, with 8 bases lining up with TRBD1. Trimming at V came to 1 base and at J to 0 bases, leaving 1 base not matched to a gene. The germline V gene encodes CDR1 MDHEN and CDR2 SYDVKM. This CDR3 has 15 amino acids. In DNA form, the CDR3 reads TGTGCCAGCAGTTTATCGACAGGGGCTAACTATGGCTACACCTTC. Translation gives CASSLSTGANYGYTF.

The V and J genes are TRBV30 and TRBJ1-2, with 7 bases matching TRBD1. The CDR3 length is 17 residues. Per germline, CDR1 GTSNPN and CDR2 SVGIG (reference sequence). The ends lost 1 base at V and 5 bases at J; junction bases unmatched: 16. CDR3: CAWSGPRARTGGYGYTF. The CDR3 bases are TGTGCCTGGAGTGGCCCCCGAGCTCGGACAGGAGGGTATGGCTACACCTTC.

This clone was detected a few times. The chain uses TRBV4-2 and TRBJ1-1, with no clear D. The CDR3 is 15 residues long. Trimming took off 0 bases at V and 4 bases at J, with 12 bases between the two ends. Per germline, CDR1 LGHNA and CDR2 YNFKEQ. CDR3 in DNA: TGTGCCAGCAGCCAAGATCCCAGATCCAGCACTGAAGCTTTCTTT. It specifies CASSQDPRSSTEAFF.

This sequence joins TRBV2 and TRBJ1-1, with D possibly being TRBD1 (6 bases). The germline V gene encodes CDR1 SNHLY and CDR2 FYNNEI. The CDR3 loop spans 11 amino acids. The V and J ends lost 6 bases and 11 bases respectively, with 13 bases between them. The DNA for the CDR3 is TGTGCCAGCAGGAGGGGGGGTTGGGCTTTCTTT. Translated, it gives CASRRGGWAFF.

The chain is built from TRBV30 and TRBJ1-6; 9 bases fit TRBD1. Germline CDR1 and CDR2: GTSNPN and SVGIG (reference sequence). The CDR3 has 17 amino acids. V shed 2 bases and J 7 bases; nucleotides not matched to a gene: 12. The CDR3 reads CAWSPHLGQGINSPLHF. CDR3 DNA sequence: TGTGCCTGGAGTCCTCACCTGGGACAGGGAATCAATTCACCCCTCCACTTT.

The V call is TRBV7-9, the J call TRBJ2-7; D is uncertain. V lost 5 bases and J lost 4, with 6 bases in between. CDR1 is SEHNR, CDR2 FQNEAQ, per germline (reference sequence). The CDR3 has 11 residues. In DNA form, the CDR3 reads TGTGCCAGCAGCGAACAATACGAGCAGTACTTC. It specifies CASSEQYEQYF.

The gene calls are TRBV25-1 and TRBJ2-5; possible D gene TRBD1, 6 bases. Germline-derived CDR1 and CDR2 are MGHDK and SYGVNS. The CDR3 is 15 residues long. With 3 bases removed from V and 2 bases from J, the gap between germline ends came to 13 bases. This chain's CDR3 is CASSDGGQRQETQYF. Written as DNA, the CDR3 is TGTGCCAGCAGTGATGGCGGACAGAGACAAGAGACCCAGTACTTC.

The J gene is TRBJ1-2, the V gene TRBV10-3; D gene ambiguous. Trimming took 1 base from V and 5 from J, leaving 8 bases between them. This CDR3 is 13 amino acids long. Germline V lookup: CDR1 ENHRY, CDR2 SYGVKD. CDR3 loop: CAISEYQEYGYTF. The CDR3 DNA sequence: TGTGCCATCAGTGAGTATCAGGAATATGGCTACACCTTC.

The gene calls are TRBV6-5 and TRBJ1-1, with 7 bases fitting TRBD1. This CDR3 contains 16 residues. V lost 4 bases to trimming and J lost 4 bases; unmatched junction nucleotides: 12. CDR1 is MNHEY and CDR2 is SVGAGI in the germline V gene. The DNA for the CDR3 is TGTGCCAGCAGTTCCAGAAAGACAGGGTCGACCACTGAAGCTTTCTTT. Its translation: CASSSRKTGSTTEAFF.

This sequence joins TRBV6-5 and TRBJ2-1; no reliable D call. In germline, CDR1 is MNHEY, CDR2 SVGAGI. The ends were cut back, 2 bases at V and 4 bases at J, with 6 bases in the middle. The CDR3 covers 13 residues. For the CDR3, the DNA is TGTGCCAGCAGTTACAACTTATACAATGAGCAGTTCTTC. This sequence encodes CASSYNLYNEQFF.

The chain couples TRBV28 to TRBJ1-2; D might be TRBD1 (6 bases). Trimming pared 8 bases from V and 8 bases from J, leaving 18 bases between. Germline CDR1 is MDHEN and CDR2 is SYDVKM. CDR3 length equals 13 residues. Here the CDR3 reads CASGRGIVRGYTF. CDR3 nucleotide sequence: TGTGCCAGCGGGAGGGGGATTGTAAGGGGCTACACCTTC.

The chain uses TRBV5-1 and TRBJ1-4, with no clear D. The CDR3 has 15 residues. From germline, CDR1 is SGHRS and CDR2 YFSETQ. The germline V and J ends were trimmed by 4 bases and 0 bases, with 10 bases remaining between them. CDR3 sequence reads: CASSPAGATNEKLFF. CDR3 in DNA: TGCGCCAGCAGCCCGGCTGGAGCAACTAATGAAAAACTGTTTTTT. Full variable domain (remainder filled in from reference TRBV5-1 and TRBJ1-4): KAGVTQTPRYLIKTRGQQVTLSCSPISGHRSVSWYQQTPGQGLQFLFEYFSETQRNKGNFPGRFSGRQFSNSRSEMNVSTLELGDSALYLCASSPAGATNEKLFFGSGTQLSVL.

The chain has TRBV19 and TRBJ2-7, with D possibly TRBD1 on 5 matching bases. The CDR3 totals 14 residues. Deletions cut 4 bases from V and 0 bases from J, with 10 bases between. Per the germline V gene, CDR1 is LNHDA and CDR2 is SQIVND (reference sequence). CDR3 sequence: CASSNYDSSYEQYF. The CDR3 bases are TGTGCCAGTAGTAATTATGACAGCTCCTACGAGCAGTACTTC.

This clone was seen only a few times. The chain couples TRBV19 to TRBJ1-1, with a weak D call TRBD1 (5 bases). The CDR3 loop spans 16 amino acids. V shed 5 bases and J shed 2 bases, with 18 bases lying between them. The V gene's germline CDR1 is LNHDA and CDR2 SQIVND (reference sequence). The chain's CDR3 is CASSPGRGRGNTEAFF. The CDR3 nucleotides read TGTGCCAGTAGTCCGGGGAGGGGAAGAGGAAACACTGAAGCTTTCTTT.

The chain recombines TRBV5-1 with TRBJ2-2, with TRBD1 identical over 8 bases. This CDR3 is 16 amino acids long. V gave up 5 bases and J gave up 6 bases; unmatched junction bases: 12. Germline loops: CDR1 SGHRS, CDR2 YFSETQ. The CDR3 here is CASSEQGVGSPGELFF. The CDR3 nucleotides read TGCGCCAGCAGTGAACAGGGGGTCGGTAGTCCCGGGGAGCTGTTTTTT.

The rearrangement uses TRBV10-1 and TRBJ2-5, with 8 bases aligning to TRBD2. V was pared by 5 bases and J by 0 bases, with 11 bases of the junction left unmatched. This CDR3 has 17 amino acids. Germline V CDR1 and CDR2: WNHNN, SYGVQD (reference sequence). CDR3 sequence: CASSSAPTAGDQETQYF. DNA for the CDR3: TGCGCCAGCAGTAGTGCCCCTACAGCGGGAGACCAAGAGACCCAGTACTTC.

With respect to this clone: A read error may account for a junction end that differs from germline. V usage is TRBV7-7 and J usage is TRBJ2-3; 7 bases agree with TRBD1. The germline V gene has CDR1 SSHAT and CDR2 FNYEAQ (reference sequence). This CDR3 region has 16 residues. CDR3 residues: CASSPLDRLSTDTQYF. The DNA for the CDR3 is TGTGCTAGCAGCCCATTGGACAGGCTGAGCACAGATACGCAGTATTTT. Combining the CDR3 with reference TRBV7-7 and TRBJ2-3 gives the whole variable domain GAGVSQSPRYKVTKRGQDVTLRCDPISSHATLYWYQQALGQGPEFLTYFNYEAQPDKSGLPSDRFSAERPEGSISTLTIQRTEQRDSAMYRCASSPLDRLSTDTQYFGPGTRLTVL.

J is TRBJ1-2 and V is TRBV4-1; D gene ambiguous. The V gene's germline CDR1 is MGHRA and CDR2 YSYEKL. There are 14 residues in the CDR3. V was cut by 1 base and J by 0 bases, with 6 bases left in between. CDR3 residues: CASSQAGTNYGYTF. The CDR3 DNA reads TGCGCCAGCAGCCAAGCCGGGACTAACTATGGCTACACCTTC.

This rearrangement joins TRBV13 to TRBJ2-7; D possibly corresponds to TRBD2 (6 bases). V lost 5 bases to trimming and J lost 1 base, with 18 bases between them. This CDR3 comprises 16 residues. Germline assignment: CDR1 PRHDT and CDR2 FYEKMQ (reference sequence). In nucleotides, the CDR3 is TGTGCCAGCAGCGGGTCTGGACGGGGGTTTTCCTACGAGCAGTACTTC. This sequence encodes CASSGSGRGFSYEQYF.

The CDR3 DNA is TGTGCCAGCATGGAGGGGAATCAGCCCCAGCATTTT. It translates to CASMEGNQPQHF. V and J are TRBV28 and TRBJ1-5; a weak D match, TRBD1 (5 bases). The ends were cut back, 7 bases at V and 4 bases at J, with 8 bases in the middle. CDR1 and CDR2 from the germline V gene are MDHEN and SYDVKM. The CDR3 consists of 12 residues. Based on the CDR3 plus reference TRBV28 and TRBJ1-5, the full variable domain is DVKVTQSSRYLVKRTGEKVFLECVQDMDHENMFWYRQDPGLGLRLIYFSYDVKMKEKGDIPEGYSVSREKKERFSLILESASTNQTSMYLCASMEGNQPQHFGDGTRLSIL.